Here is one TCR beta chain with its context. Data came from immunoSEQ multiplex PCR; TCRdb stores just in-frame clones and leaves some out. The repertoire consists of tens of thousands of clones, with around 92% occurring once and the leading ten covering nearly 2%. The entry originates in a study of T cell changes during pregnancy in multiple sclerosis. CDR3 length: 16 residues. The germline V gene has CDR1 SGHAT and CDR2 FQNNGV. Trimming left V 5 bases short and J 7 bases short, with 20 bases between. The TCR comes from a female donor in good health, enrolled as a control in a pregnancy study. The sample here was CD4+ T cells from peripheral blood mononuclear cells, taken after pregnancy. The rearrangement links TRBV11-2 to TRBJ2-2; D might be TRBD1 (6 bases). The CDR3 bases are TGTGCCAGCAGCCCAAATCCAGGGGTTGTTGGCGGGGAGCTGTTTTTT. This encodes CASSPNPGVVGGELFF.